This T cell receptor beta chain stems from a study of blood T cell repertoires in COVID-19. Looking at the study overall: From T cells, B-cell-depleted T cells, or PBMCs came the material, which was cDNA or gDNA.

V lost 5 bases and J lost 0; bases outside the gene matches: 4. Per the germline V gene, CDR1 is MNHEY and CDR2 is SVGAGI. The CDR3 totals 15 residues. Measured with immunoSEQ multiplex PCR; TCRdb has only the in-frame clones, and not every one. The table lists tens of thousands of clones, around nine tenths of them singletons. The chain joins TRBV6-5 to TRBJ1-5; TRBD1 agrees at 7 bases. The source material was peripheral blood. The sequence was obtained from a man in his 70s with acute or convalescent COVID-19. CDR3 sequence reads: CASSTDRNSNQPQHF. CDR3 sequence (DNA): TGTGCCAGCAGTACGGACAGGAATAGCAATCAGCCCCAGCATTTT.